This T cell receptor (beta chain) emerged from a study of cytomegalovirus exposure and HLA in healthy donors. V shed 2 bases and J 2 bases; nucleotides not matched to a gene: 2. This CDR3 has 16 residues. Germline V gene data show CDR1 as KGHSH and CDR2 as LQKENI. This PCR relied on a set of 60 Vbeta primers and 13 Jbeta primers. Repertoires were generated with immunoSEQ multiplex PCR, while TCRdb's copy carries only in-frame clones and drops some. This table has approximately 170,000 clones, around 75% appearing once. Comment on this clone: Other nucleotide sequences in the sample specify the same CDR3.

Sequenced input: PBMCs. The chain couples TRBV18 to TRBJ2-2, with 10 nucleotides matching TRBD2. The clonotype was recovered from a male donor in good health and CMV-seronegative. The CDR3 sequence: CASSPWTSGNTGELFF. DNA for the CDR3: TGTGCCAGCTCACCATGGACTAGCGGTAACACCGGGGAGCTGTTTTTT.